These T cell receptor beta chains were read from a single sample in a study of shared clonotypes between healthy human individuals. Repertoires were generated with immunoSEQ multiplex PCR, while TCRdb's copy carries only in-frame clones and drops some. Of a few hundred thousand clones detected, around 74% appear once; the ten largest clones hold approximately 10%. Input material: memory CD4+ T cells sorted from blood. These receptors originate from a man between 25 and 39 years old in good health. The CDR3 runs from the conserved cysteine through the conserved F or W. The D gene is left open where the match is weak. Where a row states a size, it is once, few, many or the class of an expanded clone; other rows omit it.

d_call: TRBD1; clone_size: .; v_call: TRBV18; j_call: TRBJ2-7; cdr3_aa: CASSPNQDRAEQYF; cdr3_nt: TGTGCCAGCTCACCGAACCAAGACAGGGCCGAGCAGTACTTC
d_call: TRBD2; clone_size: .; v_call: TRBV5-4; j_call: TRBJ2-7; cdr3_aa: CASSLTSGNYEQYF; cdr3_nt: TGTGCCAGCAGCCTGACTAGCGGGAACTACGAGCAGTACTTC
d_call: TRBD2; clone_size: .; v_call: TRBV18; j_call: TRBJ2-1; cdr3_aa: CASSPPSGRDLEQFF; cdr3_nt: TGTGCCAGCTCACCCCCAAGCGGGAGGGATCTTGAGCAGTTCTTC
d_call: TRBD1; clone_size: few; v_call: TRBV5-6; j_call: TRBJ1-2; cdr3_aa: CASSRQGSIVQYGYTF; cdr3_nt: TGTGCCAGCAGCAGACAGGGCTCCATCGTCCAATATGGCTACACCTTC
d_call: TRBD2; clone_size: .; v_call: TRBV6-6; j_call: TRBJ2-4; cdr3_aa: CASSYLAGVGKNIQYF; cdr3_nt: TGTGCCAGCAGTTACCTAGCGGGAGTAGGCAAAAACATTCAGTACTTC
d_call: TRBD1; clone_size: .; v_call: TRBV27; j_call: TRBJ2-7; cdr3_aa: CASSLSPTGQGVTYEQYF; cdr3_nt: TGTGCCAGCAGTTTATCCCCAACCGGACAGGGTGTGACCTACGAGCAGTACTTC
d_call: .; clone_size: once; v_call: TRBV7-9; j_call: TRBJ2-7; cdr3_aa: CASSIGKEQYF; cdr3_nt: TGTGCCAGCAGCATAGGGAAGGAGCAGTACTTC
d_call: .; clone_size: few; v_call: TRBV5-1; j_call: TRBJ2-7; cdr3_aa: CASSLATGTLFYEQYF; cdr3_nt: TGCGCCAGCAGCTTGGCCACCGGGACACTATTCTACGAGCAGTACTTC
d_call: .; clone_size: .; v_call: TRBV11-2; j_call: TRBJ2-1; cdr3_aa: CASSLDQVQFF; cdr3_nt: TGTGCCAGCAGCTTAGATCAAGTACAGTTCTTC
d_call: TRBD2; clone_size: .; v_call: TRBV5-4; j_call: TRBJ2-7; cdr3_aa: CASSSGRTSNEQYF; cdr3_nt: TGTGCCAGCAGCTCGGGTAGGACTAGCAACGAGCAGTACTTC
d_call: .; clone_size: .; v_call: TRBV7-9; j_call: TRBJ2-3; cdr3_aa: CASSPDGTDTQYF; cdr3_nt: TGTGCCAGCAGCCCCGACGGCACAGATACGCAGTATTTT
d_call: .; clone_size: .; v_call: TRBV27; j_call: TRBJ1-5; cdr3_aa: CASSLIFDQPQHF; cdr3_nt: TGTGCCAGCAGTTTGATCTTTGATCAGCCCCAGCATTTT
d_call: .; clone_size: few; v_call: TRBV2; j_call: TRBJ2-7; cdr3_aa: CASSEGAAPYEQYF; cdr3_nt: TGTGCCAGCAGTGAAGGAGCGGCCCCCTACGAGCAGTACTTC
d_call: .; clone_size: .; v_call: TRBV28; j_call: TRBJ2-7; cdr3_aa: CASSWKDREAYF; cdr3_nt: TGTGCCAGCAGTTGGAAAGACAGGGAGGCGTACTTC
d_call: .; clone_size: .; v_call: TRBV5-1; j_call: TRBJ2-3; cdr3_aa: CASSLASGDTQYF; cdr3_nt: TGCGCCAGCAGCTTGGCCTCTGGAGATACGCAGTATTTT
d_call: TRBD2; clone_size: .; v_call: TRBV7-9; j_call: TRBJ2-1; cdr3_aa: CASSLFRGLVSYNEQFF; cdr3_nt: TGTGCCAGCAGCTTATTTCGGGGACTAGTCTCCTACAATGAGCAGTTCTTC
d_call: .; clone_size: .; v_call: TRBV5-1; j_call: TRBJ1-4; cdr3_aa: CASSLNLGTNEKLFF; cdr3_nt: TGCGCCAGCAGCTTAAATTTGGGGACTAATGAAAAACTGTTTTTT
d_call: TRBD1; clone_size: .; v_call: TRBV19; j_call: TRBJ1-2; cdr3_aa: CASTRDSRTNYGYTF; cdr3_nt: TGTGCCAGTACCAGGGACAGCAGAACTAACTATGGCTACACCTTC
d_call: TRBD1; clone_size: .; v_call: TRBV29-1; j_call: TRBJ2-6; cdr3_aa: CSVSTGGSAGANVLTF; cdr3_nt: TGCAGCGTTTCGACAGGGGGCTCAGCTGGGGCCAACGTCCTGACTTTC
d_call: .; clone_size: .; v_call: TRBV12-5; j_call: TRBJ2-2; cdr3_aa: CASGFGGNTGELFF; cdr3_nt: TGTGCTAGTGGTTTCGGGGGGAACACCGGGGAGCTGTTTTTT
d_call: .; clone_size: .; v_call: TRBV4-1; j_call: TRBJ2-1; cdr3_aa: CASSQEPQGNEQFF; cdr3_nt: TGCGCCAGCAGCCAAGAACCTCAGGGCAATGAGCAGTTCTTC
d_call: TRBD2; clone_size: .; v_call: TRBV25-1; j_call: TRBJ2-5; cdr3_aa: CASSDPRGGRETQYF; cdr3_nt: TGTGCCAGCAGTGACCCCCGGGGGGGCCGGGAGACCCAGTACTTC
d_call: .; clone_size: .; v_call: TRBV5-5; j_call: TRBJ2-7; cdr3_aa: CASSLRSGQINYEQYF; cdr3_nt: TGTGCCAGCAGCTTGCGTTCGGGCCAAATAAATTACGAGCAGTACTTC
d_call: .; clone_size: medium-sized; v_call: TRBV5-8; j_call: TRBJ1-5; cdr3_aa: CASSGEGRGQPQHF; cdr3_nt: TGTGCCAGCAGCGGGGAAGGCAGGGGTCAGCCCCAGCATTTT
d_call: TRBD1; clone_size: once; v_call: TRBV7-9; j_call: TRBJ1-3; cdr3_aa: CASSFGTGKSTIYF; cdr3_nt: TGTGCCAGCAGCTTCGGGACAGGGAAGAGCACCATATATTTT
d_call: .; clone_size: .; v_call: TRBV27; j_call: TRBJ1-5; cdr3_aa: CASSFSGHSNQPQHF; cdr3_nt: TGTGCCAGCAGTTTCTCAGGACATAGCAATCAGCCCCAGCATTTT
d_call: .; clone_size: few; v_call: TRBV7-2; j_call: TRBJ2-2; cdr3_aa: CASSLVAGGGELFF; cdr3_nt: TGTGCCAGCAGCTTAGTCGCGGGTGGCGGGGAGCTGTTTTTT
d_call: TRBD2; clone_size: .; v_call: TRBV10-3; j_call: TRBJ2-1; cdr3_aa: CAITGTSGSSEQFF; cdr3_nt: TGTGCCATCACCGGAACTAGCGGGAGTAGTGAGCAGTTCTTC
d_call: TRBD2; clone_size: many; v_call: TRBV7-2; j_call: TRBJ2-2; cdr3_aa: CASTVTAGRGNTGELFF; cdr3_nt: TGTGCCAGCACGGTGACTGCCGGGAGGGGGAACACCGGGGAGCTGTTTTTT
d_call: .; clone_size: .; v_call: TRBV2; j_call: TRBJ2-5; cdr3_aa: CASTLSVHPQETQYF; cdr3_nt: TGTGCCAGCACCCTATCAGTACATCCCCAAGAGACCCAGTACTTC
d_call: .; clone_size: .; v_call: TRBV15; j_call: TRBJ1-4; cdr3_aa: CATSRALNEKLFF; cdr3_nt: TGTGCCACCAGCAGAGCACTCAATGAAAAACTGTTTTTT
d_call: .; clone_size: .; v_call: TRBV13; j_call: TRBJ2-7; cdr3_aa: CASSLYYEQYF; cdr3_nt: TGTGCCAGCAGCCTGTACTACGAGCAGTACTTC
d_call: .; clone_size: few; v_call: TRBV5-4; j_call: TRBJ1-2; cdr3_aa: CASSPGGAVGGYGYTF; cdr3_nt: TGTGCCAGCAGCCCGGGCGGTGCTGTAGGAGGCTATGGCTACACCTTC
d_call: TRBD1; clone_size: .; v_call: TRBV28; j_call: TRBJ1-1; cdr3_aa: CASSLPGGEGTEAFF; cdr3_nt: TGTGCCAGCAGTTTACCAGGGGGCGAGGGCACTGAAGCTTTCTTT
d_call: .; clone_size: many; v_call: TRBV19; j_call: TRBJ2-2; cdr3_aa: CASSMSHTHTGELFF; cdr3_nt: TGTGCCAGTAGTATGTCGCACACCCACACCGGGGAGCTGTTTTTT
d_call: TRBD2; clone_size: once; v_call: TRBV27; j_call: TRBJ2-1; cdr3_aa: CASRRLTGGHNEQFF; cdr3_nt: TGTGCCAGCAGACGCCTGACGGGAGGGCACAATGAGCAGTTCTTC
d_call: TRBD2; clone_size: .; v_call: TRBV19; j_call: TRBJ2-5; cdr3_aa: CASSIGAGAGETQYF; cdr3_nt: TGTGCCAGTAGTATTGGAGCGGGAGCTGGGGAGACCCAGTACTTC
d_call: .; clone_size: .; v_call: TRBV5-4; j_call: TRBJ2-3; cdr3_aa: CASSLAQGADTQYF; cdr3_nt: TGTGCCAGCAGCTTAGCACAGGGTGCAGATACGCAGTATTTT
d_call: .; clone_size: .; v_call: TRBV7-2; j_call: TRBJ2-7; cdr3_aa: CASSLAHTSLAKTYEQYF; cdr3_nt: TGTGCCAGCAGCTTAGCGCATACCTCGCTAGCGAAAACCTACGAGCAGTACTTC
d_call: TRBD1; clone_size: .; v_call: TRBV2; j_call: TRBJ1-5; cdr3_aa: CASSEAWDRGNQPQHF; cdr3_nt: TGTGCCAGCAGTGAAGCATGGGACAGGGGCAATCAGCCCCAGCATTTT
d_call: TRBD2; clone_size: .; v_call: TRBV7-2; j_call: TRBJ2-7; cdr3_aa: CASSLRTSGIEQYF; cdr3_nt: TGTGCCAGCAGCTTAAGGACTAGCGGCATCGAGCAGTACTTC
d_call: .; clone_size: .; v_call: TRBV19; j_call: TRBJ1-4; cdr3_aa: CASSMRTVDEKLFF; cdr3_nt: TGTGCCAGTAGTATGAGGACAGTGGATGAAAAACTGTTTTTT
d_call: .; clone_size: .; v_call: TRBV4-2; j_call: TRBJ2-1; cdr3_aa: CASSQESSGLLGNEQFF; cdr3_nt: TGTGCCAGCAGCCAAGAGTCGTCGGGGCTCCTAGGCAATGAGCAGTTCTTC
d_call: .; clone_size: .; v_call: TRBV27; j_call: TRBJ1-4; cdr3_aa: CASSPPSGKLFF; cdr3_nt: TGTGCCAGCAGTCCCCCCAGCGGAAAACTGTTTTTT
d_call: .; clone_size: few; v_call: TRBV6-1; j_call: TRBJ2-3; cdr3_aa: CASSEFGDTQYF; cdr3_nt: TGTGCCAGCAGTGAATTCGGAGATACGCAGTATTTT
d_call: .; clone_size: .; v_call: TRBV7-9; j_call: TRBJ2-7; cdr3_aa: CASSYYHEQYF; cdr3_nt: TGTGCCAGCAGCTACTACCACGAGCAGTACTTC
d_call: .; clone_size: once; v_call: TRBV18; j_call: TRBJ2-1; cdr3_aa: CASSPPFRSSYNEQFF; cdr3_nt: TGTGCCAGCTCACCACCTTTTCGCTCCAGCTACAATGAGCAGTTCTTC
d_call: .; clone_size: once; v_call: TRBV18; j_call: TRBJ1-4; cdr3_aa: CASSPSATNEKLFF; cdr3_nt: TGTGCCAGCTCACCCAGCGCAACTAATGAAAAACTGTTTTTT
d_call: TRBD1; clone_size: .; v_call: TRBV10-3; j_call: TRBJ1-1; cdr3_aa: CAIARDRTTEAFF; cdr3_nt: TGTGCCATCGCCCGGGACAGGACCACTGAAGCTTTCTTT
d_call: .; clone_size: .; v_call: TRBV15; j_call: TRBJ2-2; cdr3_aa: CATRLGGSDTGELFF; cdr3_nt: TGTGCCACCAGACTGGGAGGTAGCGACACCGGGGAGCTGTTTTTT
d_call: .; clone_size: .; v_call: TRBV6-1; j_call: TRBJ2-3; cdr3_aa: CASSAGNPHTQYF; cdr3_nt: TGTGCCAGCAGTGCGGGGAACCCCCATACGCAGTATTTT
d_call: .; clone_size: .; v_call: TRBV29-1; j_call: TRBJ1-1; cdr3_aa: CSAGLGSFNTEAFF; cdr3_nt: TGCAGCGCGGGTTTAGGAAGTTTTAACACTGAAGCTTTCTTT
d_call: .; clone_size: .; v_call: TRBV9; j_call: TRBJ2-1; cdr3_aa: CASSPGLAYNEQFF; cdr3_nt: TGTGCCAGCAGTCCGGGACTTGCTTACAATGAGCAGTTCTTC
d_call: .; clone_size: .; v_call: TRBV14; j_call: TRBJ2-1; cdr3_aa: CASSQDILNEQFF; cdr3_nt: TGTGCCAGCAGCCAAGATATCCTCAATGAGCAGTTCTTC
d_call: .; clone_size: many; v_call: TRBV29-1; j_call: TRBJ1-1; cdr3_aa: CSVQPTPGNTEAFF; cdr3_nt: TGCAGCGTTCAACCTACCCCCGGGAACACTGAAGCTTTCTTT
d_call: TRBD2; clone_size: .; v_call: TRBV7-3; j_call: TRBJ2-7; cdr3_aa: CASSLRTSASYEQYF; cdr3_nt: TGTGCCAGCAGCTTAAGGACTAGCGCCTCCTACGAGCAGTACTTC